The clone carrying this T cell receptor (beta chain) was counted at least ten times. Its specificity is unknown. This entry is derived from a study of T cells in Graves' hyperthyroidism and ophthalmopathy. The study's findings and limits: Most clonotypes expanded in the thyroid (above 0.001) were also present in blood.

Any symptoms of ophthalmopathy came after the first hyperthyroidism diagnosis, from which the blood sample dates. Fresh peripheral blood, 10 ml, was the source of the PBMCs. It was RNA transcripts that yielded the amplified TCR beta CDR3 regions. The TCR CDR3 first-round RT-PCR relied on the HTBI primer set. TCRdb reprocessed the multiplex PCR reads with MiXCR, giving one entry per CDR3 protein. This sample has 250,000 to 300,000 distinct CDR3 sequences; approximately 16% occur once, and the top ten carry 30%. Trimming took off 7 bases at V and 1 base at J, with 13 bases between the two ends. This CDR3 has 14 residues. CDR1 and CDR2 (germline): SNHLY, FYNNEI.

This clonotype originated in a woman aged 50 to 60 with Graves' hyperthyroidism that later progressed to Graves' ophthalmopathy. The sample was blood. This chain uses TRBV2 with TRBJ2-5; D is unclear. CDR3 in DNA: TGTGCCAGCAAGGAGCGCTACCTCCAAGAGACCCAGTACTTC. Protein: CASKERYLQETQYF.